These T cell receptor beta chains were read from a single sample in a study of T cells in Graves' hyperthyroidism and ophthalmopathy. One entry per CDR3 protein, called by TCRdb with MiXCR from the multiplex PCR reads. The table lists over 300,000 distinct CDR3 sequences, roughly 13% of them singletons, with 11% in the top ten. The sequenced material came from blood. Source of these receptors: an older woman with Graves' hyperthyroidism. Both conserved end residues are trimmed from each CDR3. Each record gives: CDR3 length, V gene, CDR3 protein.

12 TRBV12-3/TRBV12-4 ASSDGQGPDTQY
11 TRBV19 ASRTSGANVLT
15 TRBV2 ASSEAVWGGPYNEQF
10 TRBV7-9 ASSRLAEGQF
12 TRBV10-3 AIRDRGANQPQH
15 TRBV9 ASSVVGLAASTDTQY
14 TRBV12-3/TRBV12-4 ASSSWTDPPADTQY
11 TRBV18 ASSRPNEDEQY
10 TRBV6-5 ASSYGGREQY
10 TRBV9 ASRRSGDTQY
14 TRBV20-1 SARGPERENTGELF
12 TRBV6-6 ASSYSGSSTEAF
12 TRBV19 ASSAGTFGNTIY
13 TRBV2 ASMPGGGRKNIQY
15 TRBV4-1 ASSQDGRARGNQPQH
14 TRBV20-1 SVRPRTSGRANEQF
13 TRBV18 ASSPGVAGANVLT
11 TRBV6-1 ASRTGQSYGYT
14 TRBV20-1 SAREVTSGRSDTQY
12 TRBV7-2 ASSFSRESGEQY
13 TRBV5-1 ASSSPSTMYNEQF
12 TRBV19 ASTPKYLAGLKY
11 TRBV12-5 ASAPTEQETQY
11 TRBV29-1 SAGQGGYNEQF
11 TRBV19 ASKPTGTEKLF
13 TRBV5-1 ASSLSVTTAGELF
13 TRBV9 ASSVGADMNTEAF
13 TRBV28 ASRLLAGPNNEQF
13 TRBV4-2 ASSQDFRQGTEAF
13 TRBV19 ASSMTAHGLYEQY
14 TRBV19 ASSIDPGYNTGELF
12 TRBV11-2 ASSLAGGNSPLH
11 TRBV3-1 ASSQEGGGPQH
12 TRBV2 ASSVTTGSDGYT
14 TRBV19 ASSRLAGGSQETQY
13 TRBV5-8 ASSLGVTMSTEAF
14 TRBV11-2 ASSLYRSSGRNEQF
13 TRBV9 ASSGSGRATGELF
13 TRBV11-1 ASSKDRGSYNEQF
15 TRBV10-1 ASSPGELAGGAGELF
13 TRBV27 ASRRGGGEGTEAF
10 TRBV29-1 SVEDKPYEQY
12 TRBV6-1 ASSEIGVQGEAF
12 TRBV25-1 ASRSSGVVNEQF
12 TRBV18 ASSPPSRFDIQY
10 TRBV5-1 ASSLGGPEQY
10 TRBV11-2 ASSLGANVLT
11 TRBV11-3 ASGRERTGELF
14 TRBV20-1 SASPAGGHGQETQY
12 TRBV20-1 SASRQGEPDTQY
14 TRBV20-1 SARDPRGPGGSPLH
13 TRBV5-1 ASSLIGDRGNEAF
14 TRBV4-2 ASSQERDGLSSPLH
18 TRBV12-3/TRBV12-4 ASSLRLGASGMGGTDTQY